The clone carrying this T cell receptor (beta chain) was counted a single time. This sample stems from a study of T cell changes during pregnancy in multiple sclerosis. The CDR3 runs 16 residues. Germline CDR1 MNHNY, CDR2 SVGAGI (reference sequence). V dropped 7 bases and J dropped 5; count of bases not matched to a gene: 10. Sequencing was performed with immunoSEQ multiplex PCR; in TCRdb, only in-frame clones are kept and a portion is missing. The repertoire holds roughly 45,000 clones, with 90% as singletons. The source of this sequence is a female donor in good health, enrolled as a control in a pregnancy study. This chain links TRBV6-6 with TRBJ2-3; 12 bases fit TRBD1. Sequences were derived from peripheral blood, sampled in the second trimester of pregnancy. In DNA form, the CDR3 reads TGTGCCAGCACCCCCGGGACAGGGGGCCCCCTAGATACGCAGTATTTT. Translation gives CASTPGTGGPLDTQYF.